Sequencing of this T cell receptor (beta chain) was carried out in a study of cytomegalovirus exposure and HLA in healthy donors. This CDR3 has 16 residues. Trimming took off 3 bases at V and 0 bases at J, with 12 bases between the two ends. Germline V gives CDR1 GTSNPN, CDR2 SVGIG (reference sequence). Comment on this clone: Its specificity is not known.

The PCR was carried out with 60 Vbeta primers and 13 Jbeta primers. Using immunoSEQ multiplex PCR, the repertoire was profiled, and TCRdb retains in-frame clones only, with some absent. With roughly 100,000 clones in the sample, the ten largest clones hold around 3.4%. Study-wide results and limits: A previous analysis found most TCR beta V segments productive roughly 87% or roughly 30% of the time. One variant, a missense change in DCLRE1C, was linked in a later analysis to TCR beta V- and J-gene trimming. Most subjects' HLA-A and HLA-B alleles were reportedly predicted from TCR beta sequences. There was a cluster of highly shared sequence variants that was likely a sequencing artifact.

The chain is built from TRBV30 and TRBJ1-6; unclear D gene. This receptor was identified in a woman in her 30s in good health and CMV-seronegative. Sequenced: PBMCs. As DNA, the CDR3 is TGTGCCTGGAGCGTACGGTTGTACTCCTATAATTCACCCCTCCACTTT. Protein sequence: CAWSVRLYSYNSPLHF.